The rows below give T cell receptor beta chains drawn from one sample of a study of T-cell reconstitution after alpha-beta-depleted transplantation in children. TCRdb analysed the PCR reads with MiXCR anew, one entry per CDR3 protein. This table holds hundreds of thousands of distinct CDR3 sequences, about 11% found once. Sequenced here: PBMCs from the stem cell graft donor, sampled from the stem cell graft. The receptors shown here come from a human donor who donated a stem cell graft to a child with acute myeloid leukemia. CDR3s include the opening cysteine and the closing phenylalanine or tryptophan. The D gene is left open where the match is weak. Only part of the rows carry a size: once, few, many, or a class if the clone is expanded.

j_gene: TRBJ1-1
v_gene: TRBV5-1
len: 15
d_gene: NA
abundance: few
CDR3aa: CASSLIGASNTEAFF
CDR3nt: TGCGCCAGCAGCTTGATTGGGGCCTCCAACACTGAAGCTTTCTTT

j_gene: TRBJ2-2
v_gene: TRBV15
len: 15
d_gene: NA
abundance: NA
CDR3aa: CATSRVQGNTGELFF
CDR3nt: TGTGCCACCAGCAGAGTCCAGGGAAACACCGGGGAGCTGTTTTTT

j_gene: TRBJ2-5
v_gene: TRBV28
len: 12
d_gene: NA
abundance: many
CDR3aa: CASSLATRAQYF
CDR3nt: TGTGCCAGCAGTTTGGCGACGAGGGCCCAGTACTTC

j_gene: TRBJ1-4
v_gene: TRBV4-3
len: 17
d_gene: NA
abundance: few
CDR3aa: CASSQDVATARREKLFF
CDR3nt: TGCGCCAGCAGCCAAGATGTGGCGACGGCGAGGAGGGAAAAACTGTTTTTT

j_gene: TRBJ2-4
v_gene: TRBV5-1
len: 17
d_gene: NA
abundance: many
CDR3aa: CASSLGSGQLAKNIQYF
CDR3nt: TGCGCCAGCAGCTTGGGGTCAGGGCAACTAGCCAAAAACATTCAGTACTTC

j_gene: TRBJ2-5
v_gene: TRBV6-5
len: 15
d_gene: TRBD1
abundance: many
CDR3aa: CASSFRQGVRETQYF
CDR3nt: TGTGCCAGCAGTTTTCGACAGGGGGTTCGGGAGACCCAGTACTTC

j_gene: TRBJ2-5
v_gene: TRBV7-6
len: 13
d_gene: NA
abundance: NA
CDR3aa: CASSLPRGETQYF
CDR3nt: TGTGCCAGCAGCTTACCCCGGGGAGAGACCCAGTACTTC

j_gene: TRBJ2-1
v_gene: TRBV7-7
len: 17
d_gene: TRBD2
abundance: NA
CDR3aa: CASSLGGSATSYNEQFF
CDR3nt: TGTGCTAGCAGCTTAGGCGGGAGCGCGACTTCCTACAATGAGCAGTTCTTC

j_gene: TRBJ2-3
v_gene: TRBV20-1
len: 14
d_gene: TRBD1
abundance: NA
CDR3aa: CSASLGQATDTQYF
CDR3nt: TGCAGTGCCAGCCTAGGACAGGCCACAGATACGCAGTATTTT

j_gene: TRBJ2-5
v_gene: TRBV4-3
len: 16
d_gene: TRBD2
abundance: many
CDR3aa: CASSQGLAGGQETQYF
CDR3nt: TGCGCCAGCAGCCAAGGACTAGCGGGAGGTCAGGAGACCCAGTACTTC

j_gene: TRBJ2-7
v_gene: TRBV6-2/TRBV6-3
len: 15
d_gene: TRBD2
abundance: NA
CDR3aa: CASSPLAGAWGEQYF
CDR3nt: TGTGCCAGCAGTCCCTTAGCGGGAGCCTGGGGAGAGCAGTACTTC

j_gene: TRBJ1-6
v_gene: TRBV5-6
len: 13
d_gene: NA
abundance: many
CDR3aa: CASSLSSSSPLHF
CDR3nt: TGTGCCAGCAGCTTGAGCTCTTCATCACCCCTCCACTTT

j_gene: TRBJ2-6
v_gene: TRBV6-2/TRBV6-3
len: 16
d_gene: NA
abundance: NA
CDR3aa: CASSYGRERRANVLTF
CDR3nt: TGTGCCAGCAGTTACGGTCGGGAGAGGAGGGCCAACGTCCTGACTTTC

j_gene: TRBJ2-1
v_gene: TRBV12-3/TRBV12-4
len: 15
d_gene: TRBD2
abundance: NA
CDR3aa: CASSLPPGLASEQFF
CDR3nt: TGTGCCAGCAGCCTACCTCCGGGACTAGCGTCAGAGCAGTTCTTC

j_gene: TRBJ2-3
v_gene: TRBV20-1
len: 14
d_gene: NA
abundance: many
CDR3aa: CSAPKGGVTDTQYF
CDR3nt: TGCAGTGCTCCGAAGGGGGGCGTTACAGATACGCAGTATTTT

j_gene: TRBJ2-6
v_gene: TRBV20-1
len: 16
d_gene: TRBD1
abundance: NA
CDR3aa: CSASGDRGPGANVLTF
CDR3nt: TGCAGTGCTAGCGGGGACAGGGGGCCCGGGGCCAACGTCCTGACTTTC

j_gene: TRBJ2-7
v_gene: TRBV28
len: 12
d_gene: NA
abundance: many
CDR3aa: CASSVYPYEQYF
CDR3nt: TGTGCCAGCAGCGTTTACCCCTACGAGCAGTACTTC

j_gene: TRBJ2-3
v_gene: TRBV25-1
len: 22
d_gene: TRBD1
abundance: NA
CDR3aa: CASSLGQGVLKGAGVHTDTQYF
CDR3nt: TGTGCCAGCAGTCTGGGACAGGGGGTCTTAAAAGGAGCGGGAGTTCACACAGATACGCAGTATTTT

j_gene: TRBJ2-3
v_gene: TRBV5-1
len: 12
d_gene: NA
abundance: few
CDR3aa: CASSPGETTQYF
CDR3nt: TGCGCCAGCAGCCCGGGGGAGACTACGCAGTATTTT

j_gene: TRBJ2-1
v_gene: TRBV12-3/TRBV12-4
len: 16
d_gene: NA
abundance: many
CDR3aa: CASSSVSAKPNNEQFF
CDR3nt: TGTGCCAGCAGTTCCGTCTCAGCCAAGCCTAACAATGAGCAGTTCTTC

j_gene: TRBJ1-1
v_gene: TRBV5-1
len: 15
d_gene: NA
abundance: few
CDR3aa: CASSLEGNPSTEAFF
CDR3nt: TGCGCCAGCAGCTTGGAAGGGAATCCGAGCACTGAAGCTTTCTTT

j_gene: TRBJ1-5
v_gene: TRBV12-3/TRBV12-4
len: 14
d_gene: NA
abundance: many
CDR3aa: CASSLYRGNQPQHF
CDR3nt: TGTGCCAGCAGTTTATACAGGGGCAATCAGCCCCAGCATTTT

j_gene: TRBJ2-3
v_gene: TRBV4-2
len: 22
d_gene: NA
abundance: many
CDR3aa: CASSPGQGALAGGDWRSDTQYF
CDR3nt: TGTGCCAGCAGCCCGGGACAGGGGGCTCTAGCGGGAGGGGATTGGAGGTCAGATACGCAGTATTTT

j_gene: TRBJ2-2
v_gene: TRBV12-3/TRBV12-4
len: 16
d_gene: TRBD2
abundance: many
CDR3aa: CASRPGLAGHTGELFF
CDR3nt: TGTGCCAGCAGACCCGGACTAGCGGGCCACACCGGGGAGCTGTTTTTT

j_gene: TRBJ2-2
v_gene: TRBV6-5
len: 13
d_gene: NA
abundance: many
CDR3aa: CASSYGTTGELFF
CDR3nt: TGTGCCAGCAGTTACGGGACCACCGGGGAGCTGTTTTTT

j_gene: TRBJ2-1
v_gene: TRBV7-2
len: 15
d_gene: NA
abundance: NA
CDR3aa: CASSTSGLGGDEQFF
CDR3nt: TGTGCCAGCAGCACAAGCGGCTTGGGGGGCGATGAGCAGTTCTTC

j_gene: TRBJ1-6
v_gene: TRBV5-1
len: 14
d_gene: NA
abundance: few
CDR3aa: CASSSGQGSSPLHF
CDR3nt: TGCGCCAGCAGCTCCGGGCAGGGTAGTTCACCCCTCCACTTT

j_gene: TRBJ2-1
v_gene: TRBV5-1
len: 15
d_gene: NA
abundance: NA
CDR3aa: CASSLDTGTYNEQFF
CDR3nt: TGCGCCAGCAGCTTGGACACAGGAACGTACAATGAGCAGTTCTTC

j_gene: TRBJ2-2
v_gene: TRBV5-1
len: 14
d_gene: NA
abundance: few
CDR3aa: CASSLGPASGELFF
CDR3nt: TGCGCCAGCAGCTTGGGCCCAGCGTCGGGGGAGCTGTTTTTT

j_gene: TRBJ2-3
v_gene: TRBV12-3/TRBV12-4
len: 13
d_gene: NA
abundance: few
CDR3aa: CASSLWGRDTQYF
CDR3nt: TGTGCCAGCAGTTTATGGGGTCGGGATACGCAGTATTTT

j_gene: TRBJ1-1
v_gene: TRBV10-3
len: 13
d_gene: NA
abundance: NA
CDR3aa: CAVHGDKNTEAFF
CDR3nt: TGTGCCGTCCATGGGGACAAGAACACTGAAGCTTTCTTT

j_gene: TRBJ2-7
v_gene: TRBV4-3
len: 13
d_gene: NA
abundance: many
CDR3aa: CASSRQTGYEQYF
CDR3nt: TGCGCCAGCAGCCGACAAACAGGGTACGAGCAGTACTTC

j_gene: TRBJ2-3
v_gene: TRBV29-1
len: 17
d_gene: TRBD2
abundance: few
CDR3aa: CSVGGLAGERGTDTQYF
CDR3nt: TGCAGCGTGGGAGGACTAGCGGGAGAACGAGGCACAGATACGCAGTATTTT

j_gene: TRBJ2-3
v_gene: TRBV7-2
len: 15
d_gene: NA
abundance: NA
CDR3aa: CASSLARVSVDTQYF
CDR3nt: TGTGCCAGCAGCTTAGCGAGAGTGAGCGTAGATACGCAGTATTTT

j_gene: TRBJ2-1
v_gene: TRBV27
len: 14
d_gene: NA
abundance: NA
CDR3aa: CASAPRGGPREQFF
CDR3nt: TGTGCCAGCGCCCCAAGAGGCGGCCCCCGTGAGCAGTTCTTC

j_gene: TRBJ1-2
v_gene: TRBV12-3/TRBV12-4
len: 17
d_gene: NA
abundance: NA
CDR3aa: CASSPPGLGGTAYGYTF
CDR3nt: TGTGCCAGCAGCCCTCCTGGACTCGGGGGAACGGCCTATGGCTACACCTTC

j_gene: TRBJ2-1
v_gene: TRBV20-1
len: 16
d_gene: NA
abundance: NA
CDR3aa: CSLRGTGDLPYNEQFF
CDR3nt: TGCAGTCTTAGGGGTACGGGAGATCTTCCCTACAATGAGCAGTTCTTC

j_gene: TRBJ2-1
v_gene: TRBV20-1
len: 16
d_gene: TRBD2
abundance: few
CDR3aa: CSARLRQGTSTNEQFF
CDR3nt: TGCAGTGCCAGACTTAGGCAGGGGACTAGCACGAATGAGCAGTTCTTC

j_gene: TRBJ1-4
v_gene: TRBV4-2
len: 18
d_gene: NA
abundance: NA
CDR3aa: CASSQDRSGAGVGEKLFF
CDR3nt: TGTGCCAGCAGCCAAGATCGGTCAGGAGCAGGGGTAGGAGAAAAACTGTTTTTT

j_gene: TRBJ2-2
v_gene: TRBV6-2/TRBV6-3
len: 15
d_gene: NA
abundance: few
CDR3aa: CASSYDPANTGELFF
CDR3nt: TGTGCCAGCAGTTACGATCCCGCGAACACCGGGGAGCTGTTTTTT

j_gene: TRBJ1-3
v_gene: TRBV14
len: 16
d_gene: TRBD1
abundance: NA
CDR3aa: CASSQDPGQGGNTIYF
CDR3nt: TGTGCCAGCAGCCAAGACCCGGGACAGGGAGGAAACACCATATATTTT

j_gene: TRBJ2-2
v_gene: TRBV5-1
len: 16
d_gene: TRBD2
abundance: many
CDR3aa: CASSLGLAVNTGELFF
CDR3nt: TGTGCCAGCAGCTTGGGACTAGCGGTGAACACCGGGGAGCTGTTTTTT

j_gene: TRBJ2-1
v_gene: TRBV20-1
len: 13
d_gene: TRBD1
abundance: NA
CDR3aa: CSADRVTDSGQFF
CDR3nt: TGCAGTGCCGACAGGGTAACGGACTCGGGGCAGTTCTTC

j_gene: TRBJ2-3
v_gene: TRBV28
len: 18
d_gene: TRBD2
abundance: once
CDR3aa: CASSRTGSGRASTDTQYF
CDR3nt: TGTGCCAGCAGTCGAACGGGTAGCGGGAGGGCGAGCACAGATACGCAGTATTTT

j_gene: TRBJ2-3
v_gene: TRBV6-5
len: 15
d_gene: NA
abundance: many
CDR3aa: CASSYSGGGTDTQYF
CDR3nt: TGTGCCAGCAGTTACTCCGGCGGGGGCACAGATACGCAGTATTTT

j_gene: TRBJ2-1
v_gene: TRBV19
len: 16
d_gene: TRBD2
abundance: NA
CDR3aa: CASSIPGLAGRNEQFF
CDR3nt: TGTGCCAGTAGTATTCCGGGACTAGCGGGCCGCAATGAGCAGTTCTTC

j_gene: TRBJ2-3
v_gene: TRBV9
len: 15
d_gene: NA
abundance: NA
CDR3aa: CASSVGLGITDTQYF
CDR3nt: TGTGCCAGCAGCGTAGGTCTAGGTATCACAGATACGCAGTATTTT